This T cell receptor beta chain came from a study of blood T cell repertoires in COVID-19. Looking at the study overall: Sites in the United States, Italy and Spain provided acute and convalescent COVID-19 samples. T cells, B-cell-depleted T cells, or PBMCs supplied cDNA or gDNA.

Trimming left V 0 bases short and J 6 bases short, with 11 bases between. The germline gives CDR1 WSHSY, CDR2 SAAADI. The CDR3 extends over 14 amino acids. As handled by the study authors: The authors estimated nucleated cell counts from reference gene primer amplification. The table came from immunoSEQ multiplex PCR; TCRdb's copy has only in-frame clones and leaves some out. V, J and clone size were drawn from that table, and D and trimming were deduced from the DNA. The sample includes approximately 250,000 clones, approximately 90% seen only once; the top ten take 2.2%. This clonotype was obtained from a man between 25 and 39 years old who had recovered from COVID-19. The chain links TRBV10-2 to TRBJ1-2; perhaps TRBD1 as D (5 bases). Sequencing input: peripheral blood. CDR3 sequence: CASSESWGEDGYTF. The CDR3, as DNA: TGCGCCAGCAGTGAGTCATGGGGGGAAGATGGCTACACCTTC.